Below are 26 T cell receptor beta chains sequenced from a single sample in a study of CD8 T cells in Susac syndrome. An amount of RNA that ranged from about 0.45 to 1 ug was reverse transcribed with random hexamers. A single record per CDR3 protein comes from TCRdb applying MiXCR to the immunoSEQ multiplex PCR reads. The repertoire holds over 150,000 distinct CDR3 sequences, with 85% to 95% as singletons. The specimen sequenced was CD4+ T cells from PBMCs. These receptors were obtained from a human donor with Susac syndrome.

The CDR3 DNA follows: TGTGCCAGCTCATTAAATCAGGCTAGCGGTGCCTACAATGAGCAGTTCTTC. Translated, it gives CASSLNQASGAYNEQFF. This chain uses TRBV18 with TRBJ2-1; 7 bases are a match to TRBD2. This CDR3 region has 17 residues. The ends lost 5 bases at V and 2 bases at J; junction bases unmatched: 12. Germline V gene sequence: CDR1 KGHSH, CDR2 LQKENI.

This clonotype has just one count. V usage is TRBV27 and J usage is TRBJ1-1; TRBD1 matches 9 bases. V was pared by 6 bases and J by 5 bases, with 4 bases of the junction left unmatched. The CDR3 contains 13 residues. Germline CDR1 MNHEY, CDR2 SMNVEV (reference sequence). In DNA form, the CDR3 reads TGTGCCAGCAGACAGGGGGCAAGAACTGAAGCTTTCTTT. Translating it yields CASRQGARTEAFF.

This chain links TRBV5-1 with TRBJ2-6; no clear D gene. CDR3 length: 14 residues. The germline V and J ends were trimmed by 3 bases and 0 bases, with 4 bases remaining between them. Germline loops: CDR1 SGHRS, CDR2 YFSETQ. CDR3 sequence reads: CASSSDSGANVLTF. The CDR3 coding sequence is TGCGCCAGCAGCTCAGACTCTGGGGCCAACGTCCTGACTTTC.

The chain employs TRBV4-3 and TRBJ1-3; D unresolved. Germline CDR1 is LGHNA and CDR2 is YSLEER. The CDR3 is 13 residues long. V lost 4 bases and J 3 bases, leaving 7 bases between the germline ends. CDR3 sequence reads: CASSRTDGNTIYF. CDR3 DNA: TGCGCCAGCAGCCGGACGGATGGAAACACCATATATTTT.

The gene calls are TRBV7-2 and TRBJ2-1; D call uncertain. The CDR3 has 14 amino acids. CDR1 SGHTA and CDR2 FQGNSA come from the germline V gene. The V and J ends lost 1 base and 1 base respectively, with 5 bases between them. CDR3: CASSLEHSYNEQFF. In nucleotides, the CDR3 is TGTGCCAGCAGCTTAGAGCATTCCTACAATGAGCAGTTCTTC.

The chain recombines TRBV4-3 with TRBJ2-2; D is unclear. Germline CDR1 reads LGHNA; CDR2 reads YSLEER. CDR3 size: 17 residues. The V and J ends lost 5 bases and 0 bases respectively, with 16 bases between them. CDR3 sequence reads: CASSVGVPVTNTGELFF. DNA of the CDR3: TGCGCCAGCAGCGTTGGGGTACCGGTTACGAACACCGGGGAGCTGTTTTTT.

The V gene is TRBV20-1, the J gene TRBJ1-2; D unresolved. The germline V and J ends were trimmed by 4 bases and 0 bases, with 3 bases remaining between them. The V gene's germline CDR1 is DFQATT and CDR2 SNEGSKA (reference sequence). This CDR3 is 11 amino acids long. The CDR3 coding sequence is TGCAGTGCTACCGCTAACTATGGCTACACCTTC. Amino acid sequence: CSATANYGYTF.

CDR3 loop: CASSVQRTAYNEQFF. The CDR3 bases are TGCGCCAGCAGCGTACAGAGGACCGCCTACAATGAGCAGTTCTTC. The chain recombines TRBV4-3 with TRBJ2-1, with D uncertain. Trimming stripped 5 bases from V and 2 bases from J, with 13 bases between. The CDR3 contains 15 residues. The V gene's germline CDR1 is LGHNA and CDR2 YSLEER.

The chain links TRBV3-1 to TRBJ2-1, with D maybe TRBD2 (5 bases). Trimming pared 1 base from V and 1 base from J, leaving 8 bases between. This CDR3 spans 15 amino acids. Per the germline V gene, CDR1 is LGHDT and CDR2 is YNNKEL (reference sequence). CDR3 sequence reads: CASSQGWESYNEQFF. DNA for the CDR3: TGTGCCAGCAGCCAAGGTTGGGAGTCCTACAATGAGCAGTTCTTC.

The chain carries TRBV6-2 or TRBV6-3 and TRBJ2-2; 7 nucleotides match TRBD1. From germline, CDR1 is MNHEY and CDR2 SVGEGT. Unmatched junction bases numbered 11, after V lost 8 bases and J lost 5 bases. The CDR3 length is 15 residues. Here the CDR3 reads CASGRQGQFTGELFF. In DNA, the CDR3 is TGTGCCAGCGGTCGACAGGGCCAATTTACCGGGGAGCTGTTTTTT.

This chain uses TRBV20-1 with TRBJ2-3, with 7 nucleotides matching TRBD1. Germline CDR1 reads DFQATT; CDR2 reads SNEGSKA (reference sequence). The trim removed 2 bases at V and 2 bases at J, leaving 4 bases unmatched. The CDR3 runs 14 residues. For the CDR3, the DNA is TGCAGTGCTAGAACCGGGACAGCCACAGATACGCAGTATTTT. This codes for CSARTGTATDTQYF.

This clonotype was seen once. The chain links TRBV27 to TRBJ2-6, with TRBD1 matching over 8 bases. Losses at the gene ends were 0 bases for V and 0 bases for J; bases not matched to a gene: 7. The germline V gene has CDR1 MNHEY and CDR2 SMNVEV (reference sequence). This CDR3 spans 19 amino acids. CDR3 sequence (DNA): TGTGCCAGCAGTTTATCGTGGGGACAGGAGTCCTCTGGGGCCAACGTCCTGACTTTC. Its translation is CASSLSWGQESSGANVLTF. Based on the CDR3 plus reference TRBV27 and TRBJ2-6, the full variable domain is EAQVTQNPRYLITVTGKKLTVTCSQNMNHEYMSWYRQDPGLGLRQIYYSMNVEVTDKGDVPEGYKVSRKEKRNFPLILESPSPNQTSLYFCASSLSWGQESSGANVLTFGAGSRLTVL.

This rearrangement joins TRBV24-1 to TRBJ2-1; tentatively, D is TRBD2 (5 bases). Germline V CDR1 and CDR2: KGHDR, SFDVKD. V lost 3 bases and J 9 bases, leaving 14 bases between the germline ends. The CDR3 has 14 amino acids. CDR3 amino acids: CATSDPYPEGEQFF. The CDR3 nucleotides are TGTGCCACCAGTGATCCCTACCCTGAGGGTGAGCAGTTCTTC.

The rearrangement uses TRBV6-2 or TRBV6-3 and TRBJ1-1, with 8 bases identical to TRBD1. This CDR3 is 16 amino acids long. Trimming took 4 bases from V and 5 from J; bases not matched to a gene: 12. Germline CDR1 MNHEY, CDR2 SVGEGT. DNA for the CDR3: TGTGCCAGCAGTTCCCAATTAAACAGGGGGAAAACTGAAGCTTTCTTT. The encoded protein is CASSSQLNRGKTEAFF.

V is TRBV7-2 and J is TRBJ1-4; maybe TRBD1 (5 bases). The V end was cut by 5 bases, the J end by 4 bases, with 11 bases between. CDR1 and CDR2 from the germline V gene are SGHTA and FQGNSA. The CDR3 is 14 amino acids. The CDR3, as DNA: TGTGCCAGCAGCCGACAGAGCTTTAATGAAAAACTGTTTTTT. Its protein product is CASSRQSFNEKLFF.

The chain links TRBV7-9 to TRBJ1-5, with D tentatively TRBD1 (6 bases). Trimming cost V 3 bases and J 6 bases, with 9 bases left between them. The germline gives CDR1 SEHNR, CDR2 FQNEAQ (reference sequence). The CDR3 has 13 amino acids. This CDR3 is CASSLSGVQPQHF. CDR3 bases: TGTGCCAGCAGCTTGTCAGGGGTTCAGCCCCAGCATTTT. Together with reference TRBV7-9 and TRBJ1-5, the CDR3 gives the full variable domain: DTGVSQNPRHKITKRGQNVTFRCDPISEHNRLYWYRQTLGQGPEFLTYFQNEAQLEKSRLLSDRFSAERPKGSFSTLEIQRTEQGDSAMYLCASSLSGVQPQHFGDGTRLSIL.

The rearrangement joins TRBV3-1 to TRBJ2-7; 7 bases match TRBD2. The CDR3 runs 16 residues. The J segment lost 2 bases and the V segment lost 3 bases, leaving 10 bases of the junction unmatched. CDR1 and CDR2 (germline): LGHDT, YNNKEL (reference sequence). The CDR3 DNA sequence: TGTGCCAGCAGCCACGATGCGGGACTACCCACCTACGAGCAGTACTTC. Protein product: CASSHDAGLPTYEQYF.

This chain joins TRBV20-1 and TRBJ1-5; no reliable D call. Per the germline V gene, CDR1 is DFQATT and CDR2 is SNEGSKA (reference sequence). The V end lost 1 base, the J end lost 7 bases, and 14 bases lay between the germline ends. This CDR3 comprises 14 residues. CDR3 amino acids: CSARAMEGTQPQHF. The CDR3, as DNA: TGCAGTGCTAGAGCAATGGAGGGAACACAGCCCCAGCATTTT.

This sequence joins TRBV7-2 and TRBJ2-1; D remains unclear. V lost 0 bases and J lost 8, with 8 bases in between. This CDR3 has 13 amino acids. CDR1 and CDR2 from the germline V gene are SGHTA and FQGNSA. CDR3 sequence: CASSLALGHEQFF. The CDR3 DNA follows: TGTGCCAGCAGCTTAGCGTTAGGCCATGAGCAGTTCTTC.

The chain couples TRBV19 to TRBJ1-6, with D uncertain. There are 16 residues in the CDR3. V lost 0 bases and J 8 bases, leaving 14 bases between the germline ends. Germline V gene lookup returns CDR1 LNHDA and CDR2 SQIVND (reference sequence). The CDR3 is CASSIDGVMAHSPLHF. CDR3 in DNA: TGTGCCAGTAGTATAGATGGCGTGATGGCCCATTCACCCCTCCACTTT. Drawing the rest from reference TRBV19 and TRBJ1-6, the complete variable domain is DGGITQSPKYLFRKEGQNVTLSCEQNLNHDAMYWYRQDPGQGLRLIYYSQIVNDFQKGDIAEGYSVSREKKESFPLTVTSAQKNPTAFYLCASSIDGVMAHSPLHFGNGTRLTVT.

This chain links TRBV20-1 with TRBJ1-4, with a possible D match to TRBD1 (5 bases). V shed 1 base and J shed 0 bases, with 12 bases lying between them. Looked up from germline, CDR1 is DFQATT and CDR2 is SNEGSKA (reference sequence). The CDR3 is 16 residues long. The CDR3 is CSARGDALTTNEKLFF. The CDR3 DNA is TGCAGTGCTAGAGGGGACGCACTTACAACTAATGAAAAACTGTTTTTT.

The V gene is TRBV20-1, the J gene TRBJ2-1; TRBD2 aligns across 14 bases. Trimming cost V 4 bases and J 6 bases; bases outside gene matches: 14. Germline V lookup: CDR1 DFQATT, CDR2 SNEGSKA (reference sequence). CDR3 size: 18 residues. The CDR3 region has the DNA TGCAGTGCTAACCCCGGACTAGCGGGAGGTGCTTTTGGCAATGAGCAGTTCTTC. Its translation is CSANPGLAGGAFGNEQFF.

The chain carries TRBV13 and TRBJ2-7; 8 nucleotides agree with TRBD2. The V gene's germline CDR1 is PRHDT and CDR2 FYEKMQ (reference sequence). The CDR3 length is 15 residues. Trimming took 0 bases from V and 6 from J; bases not matched to a gene: 7. CDR3 residues: CASSLGTSAQGEQYF. The CDR3 DNA sequence: TGTGCCAGCAGCTTAGGGACTAGCGCCCAGGGCGAGCAGTACTTC.

The chain links TRBV5-4 to TRBJ2-1; 10 bases line up with TRBD2. This CDR3 is 15 amino acids long. Germline values: CDR1 SGHNT, CDR2 YYREEE (reference sequence). Trimming cost V 1 base and J 5 bases; bases outside gene matches: 3. DNA for the CDR3: TGTGCCAGCAGCTTGCTAGCGGGGGTAAACAATGAGCAGTTCTTC. This gives the protein CASSLLAGVNNEQFF. Full variable domain (missing parts from reference TRBV5-4 and TRBJ2-1): ETGVTQSPTHLIKTRGQQVTLRCSSQSGHNTVSWYQQALGQGPQFIFQYYREEENGRGNFPPRFSGLQFPNYSSELNVNALELDDSALYLCASSLLAGVNNEQFFGPGTRLTVL.

The V gene is TRBV5-1, the J gene TRBJ2-3; TRBD2 agrees at 8 bases. J gave up 1 base and V 3 bases, and 4 bases lay outside the gene matches. Germline CDR1 SGHRS, CDR2 YFSETQ. This CDR3 region has 15 residues. The CDR3 spells CASSSRGGGTDTQYF. DNA for the CDR3: TGCGCCAGCAGCTCCCGGGGGGGTGGCACAGATACGCAGTATTTT.

V usage is TRBV5-1 and J usage is TRBJ2-1; TRBD2 agrees at 12 bases. The germline V gene encodes CDR1 SGHRS and CDR2 YFSETQ. The junction had 11 bases not matched to a gene; V was cut back by 9 bases and J by 7 bases. The CDR3 is 15 residues long. Here the CDR3 DNA reads TGCGCCACCTCACCACTAGCGGGAGGTGAAAATGAGCAGTTCTTC. It codes for CATSPLAGGENEQFF.